This entry features one TCR beta chain sequence. The antigen remains undetermined. The sample belongs to a study of cytomegalovirus exposure and HLA in healthy donors. The PCR was carried out with 60 Vbeta primers and 13 Jbeta primers. Assay used: immunoSEQ multiplex PCR; TCRdb lists only in-frame clones, some missing. The sample contains 100,000 or so clones, 70% to 80% of which appear only once. Findings of the study overall: Across HLA loci, a later analysis found differing TCR association rates, with DRB1 most and HLA-C fewest. Presence/absence analyses rested on an assumption that sequencing depth was roughly uniform across donors.

This sequence originates from a female donor in good health and CMV-seronegative. Sequenced sample: PBMCs.

The CDR3 nucleotides are TGTGCCAGTAGTATAGGGGGCGGGGGGGCCTTGGATGAGCAGTTCTTC. This gives the protein CASSIGGGGALDEQFF. V and J are TRBV19 and TRBJ2-1; TRBD2 aligns across 9 bases. The CDR3 consists of 16 residues. V shed 1 base and J 8 bases; nucleotides not matched to a gene: 9. The germline gives CDR1 LNHDA, CDR2 SQIVND (reference sequence).